These 13 T cell receptor beta chains originate from one sample sequenced in a study of cytomegalovirus exposure and HLA in healthy donors. The PCR had 60 Vbeta and 13 Jbeta primers. Assay used: immunoSEQ multiplex PCR; TCRdb lists only in-frame clones, some missing. The table includes roughly 190,000 clones, approximately 78% detected once. The sequencing input was PBMCs. The receptors were gathered from a young woman in good health and CMV-seronegative.

This clone was found a few times. The DNA of the CDR3 is TGTGCCAGCTCACCAGGGGGGGACGGACAGCCCCAGCATTTT. Translated, it gives CASSPGGDGQPQHF. The V gene is TRBV18, the J gene TRBJ1-5; D is possibly TRBD1 (5 bases). V was trimmed by 2 bases and J by 7 bases, leaving 12 bases between them. Germline V lookup: CDR1 KGHSH, CDR2 LQKENI. The CDR3 is 14 residues long.

The V call is TRBV28, the J call TRBJ2-7, with 12 bases matching TRBD2. This CDR3 contains 15 residues. The trim removed 7 bases at V and 12 bases at J, leaving 16 bases unmatched. The germline gives CDR1 MDHEN, CDR2 SYDVKM. CDR3 in amino acids: CASTPGTSGSRAAYF. The CDR3, as DNA: TGTGCCAGCACCCCGGGGACTAGCGGGTCTCGGGCTGCGTACTTC.

This clone appeared a single time. The chain joins TRBV4-3 to TRBJ2-7; D remains ambiguous. Germline CDR1 is LGHNA and CDR2 is YSLEER. This CDR3 is 13 amino acids long. Trimming left V 3 bases short and J 2 bases short, with 8 bases between. The CDR3 loop is CASSQRRAYEQYF. The CDR3 nucleotides read TGCGCCAGCAGCCAGCGGAGAGCCTACGAGCAGTACTTC.

The chain is built from TRBV7-6 and TRBJ1-3, with 8 nucleotides matching TRBD1. The CDR3 runs 22 residues. Looked up from germline, CDR1 is SGHVS and CDR2 is FNYEAQ. The ends lost 5 bases at V and 0 bases at J; junction bases unmatched: 24. CDR3 in amino acids: CASSGLSTGTGLGFDSGNTIYF. CDR3 nucleotide sequence: TGTGCCAGCAGCGGCCTAAGCACCGGGACAGGACTCGGTTTTGACTCTGGAAACACCATATATTTT.

The chain uses TRBV5-1 and TRBJ1-1; D ambiguous. The V gene lost 1 base and the J gene lost 1 base, with 11 bases spanning the gap. Per germline, CDR1 SGHRS and CDR2 YFSETQ. This CDR3 is built from 15 residues. Written as DNA, the CDR3 is TGCGCCAGCAGCTTGATTACCGGCGGGAACACTGAAGCTTTCTTT. Its translation is CASSLITGGNTEAFF.

The rearrangement uses TRBV19 and TRBJ1-1, with D unresolved. V lost 2 bases to trimming and J lost 7 bases, with 11 bases between them. The V gene's germline CDR1 is LNHDA and CDR2 SQIVND (reference sequence). The CDR3 loop spans 13 amino acids. DNA for the CDR3: TGTGCCAGTAGTATAAGTGGAACAGATGAAGCTTTCTTT. Residues: CASSISGTDEAFF.

V usage is TRBV11-2 and J usage is TRBJ2-7; D is unresolved. The length of the CDR3 is 12 residues. Trimming pared 4 bases from V and 0 bases from J, leaving 4 bases between. In germline, CDR1 is SGHAT, CDR2 FQNNGV. CDR3 protein: CASSSSSYEQYF. DNA for the CDR3: TGTGCCAGCAGCTCGAGCTCCTACGAGCAGTACTTC.

The rearrangement uses TRBV10-2 and TRBJ1-1; D is unclear. CDR1 is WSHSY, CDR2 SAAADI, per germline. The CDR3 totals 14 residues. Trimming stripped 1 base from V and 4 bases from J, with 10 bases between. This CDR3 is CASSELGRSTEAFF. The CDR3, as DNA: TGCGCCAGCAGTGAGTTGGGGAGGAGCACTGAAGCTTTCTTT.

To note about this clone: This CDR3 is also generated by other DNA sequences in the sample. This chain connects TRBV6-5 to TRBJ1-2, with 9 bases lining up with TRBD1. V dropped 6 bases and J dropped 3; count of bases not matched to a gene: 2. There are 13 residues in the CDR3. Germline-derived CDR1 and CDR2 are MNHEY and SVGAGI. This CDR3 reads CASSRQGDYGYTF. Here the CDR3 DNA reads TGTGCCAGCAGCCGACAGGGGGACTATGGCTACACCTTC.

Regarding this clone: A read error may produce the germline difference seen at one junction end. This chain joins TRBV27 and TRBJ2-4; TRBD1 might be the D (6 bases). The CDR3 is made up of 16 amino acids. Germline V gene sequence: CDR1 MNHEY, CDR2 SMNVEV (reference sequence). CDR3 bases: TGTGCCAGCAGTCTCCAGGGGAACCTAGCCAAAAGCATTCAGTACTTC. As protein: CASSLQGNLAKSIQYF.

The V and J genes are TRBV28 and TRBJ2-5, with D possibly being TRBD1 (6 bases). CDR1 is MDHEN and CDR2 is SYDVKM in the germline V gene. V lost 5 bases to trimming and J lost 5 bases, with 18 bases between them. The CDR3 loop spans 15 amino acids. The CDR3 bases are TGTGCCAGCAGTCCTCGGGACACGTCCGCGGAGACCCAGTACTTC. This gives the protein CASSPRDTSAETQYF.

The gene calls are TRBV7-2 and TRBJ2-2; 12 bases agree with TRBD2. Looked up from germline, CDR1 is SGHTA and CDR2 is FQGNSA. This CDR3 is built from 18 residues. The V segment lost 0 bases and the J segment 4 bases; nucleotides outside the gene matches: 6. CDR3 bases: TGTGCCAGCAGCTTAGCCCGACTAGCGGGAGAGGTCACCGGGGAGCTGTTTTTT. Translated, it gives CASSLARLAGEVTGELFF.

The chain is built from TRBV9 and TRBJ1-4, with TRBD1 as a possible D gene (6 bases). The V gene lost 0 bases and the J gene lost 4 bases, with 10 bases spanning the gap. CDR3 length: 15 amino acids. CDR1 is SGDLS and CDR2 is YYNGEE in the germline V gene. This CDR3 reads CASSVAGGYNEKLFF. The CDR3 DNA follows: TGTGCCAGCAGCGTAGCGGGGGGCTATAATGAAAAACTGTTTTTT.